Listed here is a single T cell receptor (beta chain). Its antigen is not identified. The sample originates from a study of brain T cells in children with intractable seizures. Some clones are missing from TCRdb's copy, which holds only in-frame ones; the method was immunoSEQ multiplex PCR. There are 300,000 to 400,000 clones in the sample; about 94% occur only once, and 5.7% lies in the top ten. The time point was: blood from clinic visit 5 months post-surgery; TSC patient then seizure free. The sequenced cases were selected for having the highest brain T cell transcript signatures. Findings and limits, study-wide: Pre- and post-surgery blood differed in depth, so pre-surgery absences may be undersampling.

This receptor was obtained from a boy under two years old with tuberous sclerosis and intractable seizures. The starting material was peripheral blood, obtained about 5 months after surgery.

The CDR3 DNA is TGCAGTGCTAGACCGTACGACGAGCAGTACTTC. Translated: CSARPYDEQYF. The chain couples TRBV20-1 to TRBJ2-7; D unclear. Germline values: CDR1 DFQATT, CDR2 SNEGSKA (reference sequence). Trimming pared 2 bases from V and 5 bases from J, leaving 7 bases between. The CDR3 is made up of 11 amino acids.